This is a list of T cell receptor beta chains from one sample in a study of naive and memory T cell subsets. MiXCR, run by TCRdb on the UMI-ligation and nested PCR reads, gives a single entry per CDR3 protein. This sample has around 93,000 distinct CDR3 sequences, with 10% to 12% found just once. What was sequenced was naive CD4+ T cells from blood. These TCRs come from a human donor in good health. Both conserved end residues are part of each CDR3. Each record gives: CDR3 DNA, CDR3 protein, D gene, clone size, V gene, J gene. The D gene is left open where the match is weak. Part of the rows lack a size; the others show once, few, many or a class for expanded clones.

cdr3_nt: TGCAGCGTTGACGGACTAGCGGGAGTCAATGAGCAGTTCTTC; cdr3_aa: CSVDGLAGVNEQFF; d_call: TRBD2; clone_size: many; v_call: TRBV29-1; j_call: TRBJ2-1
cdr3_nt: TGTGCCAGCAGCTCCGGACTAGCGGGAGTTCGGACAGATACGCAGTATTTT; cdr3_aa: CASSSGLAGVRTDTQYF; d_call: TRBD2; clone_size: .; v_call: TRBV7-9; j_call: TRBJ2-3
cdr3_nt: TGTGCCACCAGTGAGGGTAGCGGGAGTAGCTTCTACAATGAGCAGTTCTTC; cdr3_aa: CATSEGSGSSFYNEQFF; d_call: TRBD2; clone_size: many; v_call: TRBV24-1; j_call: TRBJ2-1
cdr3_nt: TGCAGCGTTGAAACAGGTTCCTCTGGGGCCAACGTCCTGACTTTC; cdr3_aa: CSVETGSSGANVLTF; d_call: .; clone_size: .; v_call: TRBV29-1; j_call: TRBJ2-6
cdr3_nt: TGCAGCGTTGCCAGGGACACTGAAGCTTTCTTT; cdr3_aa: CSVARDTEAFF; d_call: .; clone_size: .; v_call: TRBV29-1; j_call: TRBJ1-1
cdr3_nt: TGTGCCAGCAGCAGGGCCCAGATAGAGCAGTTCTTC; cdr3_aa: CASSRAQIEQFF; d_call: .; clone_size: few; v_call: TRBV14; j_call: TRBJ2-1
cdr3_nt: TGTGCCAGCAGCACTGGGGTTAGTTCTGGGGCCAACGTCCTGACTTTC; cdr3_aa: CASSTGVSSGANVLTF; d_call: .; clone_size: few; v_call: TRBV7-6; j_call: TRBJ2-6
cdr3_nt: TGTGCCAGCAGCCCTTGGACTAGCGGGGGCGGCAATGAGCAGTTCTTC; cdr3_aa: CASSPWTSGGGNEQFF; d_call: TRBD2; clone_size: few; v_call: TRBV7-3; j_call: TRBJ2-1
cdr3_nt: TGTGCCAGCAGCTTGCCTATGAACACCGGGGAGCTGTTTTTT; cdr3_aa: CASSLPMNTGELFF; d_call: .; clone_size: many; v_call: TRBV11-1; j_call: TRBJ2-2
cdr3_nt: TGCAGCCCCCGGGTGTTGGATACGCAGTATTTT; cdr3_aa: CSPRVLDTQYF; d_call: .; clone_size: many; v_call: TRBV29-1; j_call: TRBJ2-3
cdr3_nt: TGCGCCAGCAGTCATCCCCACGGACCCACAGTCTCTCGGGGAAACACCATATATTTT; cdr3_aa: CASSHPHGPTVSRGNTIYF; d_call: .; clone_size: .; v_call: TRBV23-1; j_call: TRBJ1-3
cdr3_nt: TGTGCCAGCAGTTTCGGGACAGGGAACACTGAAGCTTTCTTT; cdr3_aa: CASSFGTGNTEAFF; d_call: TRBD1; clone_size: .; v_call: TRBV2; j_call: TRBJ1-1
cdr3_nt: TGTGCCAGTAGTATAGAGCGGGGGGACACAGATACGCAGTATTTT; cdr3_aa: CASSIERGDTDTQYF; d_call: TRBD2; clone_size: many; v_call: TRBV19; j_call: TRBJ2-3
cdr3_nt: TGCAGCGTTGAGGGCCTGGGCTACGAGCAGTACTTC; cdr3_aa: CSVEGLGYEQYF; d_call: .; clone_size: .; v_call: TRBV29-1; j_call: TRBJ2-7
cdr3_nt: TGTGCCAGCAGCCCCCGACTAGCCCATGAGCAGTTCTTC; cdr3_aa: CASSPRLAHEQFF; d_call: TRBD2; clone_size: few; v_call: TRBV7-2; j_call: TRBJ2-1
cdr3_nt: TGCAGTGCCATCGGGGATGGCAATCAGCCCCAGCATTTT; cdr3_aa: CSAIGDGNQPQHF; d_call: .; clone_size: many; v_call: TRBV20-1; j_call: TRBJ1-5
cdr3_nt: TGTGCCAGCAGCCCATCTGAAAAACTGTTTTTT; cdr3_aa: CASSPSEKLFF; d_call: .; clone_size: many; v_call: TRBV7-9; j_call: TRBJ1-4
cdr3_nt: TGCGCCAGCAGCTTGGGTACAGGGGATGGGGAAAAACTGTTTTTT; cdr3_aa: CASSLGTGDGEKLFF; d_call: TRBD1; clone_size: once; v_call: TRBV5-1; j_call: TRBJ1-4
cdr3_nt: TGTGCCATCAGACCGGGGAACGGGCCTTACGAGCAGTACTTC; cdr3_aa: CAIRPGNGPYEQYF; d_call: .; clone_size: .; v_call: TRBV10-3; j_call: TRBJ2-7
cdr3_nt: TGTGCCAGCAGTCCCTGGACAGGGGGTGGGACAGATACGCAGTATTTT; cdr3_aa: CASSPWTGGGTDTQYF; d_call: TRBD1; clone_size: .; v_call: TRBV12-3/TRBV12-4; j_call: TRBJ2-3
cdr3_nt: TGCAGTGCTAGACCCCCGGCGGGGGGTGCCACTGAAGCTTTCTTT; cdr3_aa: CSARPPAGGATEAFF; d_call: .; clone_size: .; v_call: TRBV20-1; j_call: TRBJ1-1
cdr3_nt: TGCAGTGCTAGAGATTACAGGGCCTATGAGCAGTTCTTC; cdr3_aa: CSARDYRAYEQFF; d_call: .; clone_size: few; v_call: TRBV20-1; j_call: TRBJ2-1
cdr3_nt: TGTGCCAGCAGTTACTCGGGACTAGCGGGGATCTACGAGCAGTACTTC; cdr3_aa: CASSYSGLAGIYEQYF; d_call: TRBD2; clone_size: .; v_call: TRBV6-5; j_call: TRBJ2-7
cdr3_nt: TGTGCCAGCAGCTTTGATATCCTCCCCGGGAAACTGTTTTTT; cdr3_aa: CASSFDILPGKLFF; d_call: .; clone_size: .; v_call: TRBV7-9; j_call: TRBJ1-4
cdr3_nt: TGTGCCAGCAGGACAACAGGGGACAGCAATCAGCCCCAGCATTTT; cdr3_aa: CASRTTGDSNQPQHF; d_call: TRBD1; clone_size: .; v_call: TRBV2; j_call: TRBJ1-5
cdr3_nt: TGTGCCACCAGTGATCCGCCGGGACAGAGGACTAGCGGCAATGAGCAGTTCTTC; cdr3_aa: CATSDPPGQRTSGNEQFF; d_call: TRBD2; clone_size: many; v_call: TRBV24-1; j_call: TRBJ2-1
cdr3_nt: TGCAGTGCAGCCAGGGGACAGCCCCAGCATTTT; cdr3_aa: CSAARGQPQHF; d_call: .; clone_size: .; v_call: TRBV20-1; j_call: TRBJ1-5
cdr3_nt: TGCAGTGCTAGAGGCACCCCGACTCGGCATGGGCAGTTCTTC; cdr3_aa: CSARGTPTRHGQFF; d_call: .; clone_size: .; v_call: TRBV20-1; j_call: TRBJ2-1
cdr3_nt: TGCAGCGTTGAACAGGCGTCGGACACTGAAGCTTTCTTT; cdr3_aa: CSVEQASDTEAFF; d_call: .; clone_size: .; v_call: TRBV29-1; j_call: TRBJ1-1
cdr3_nt: TGCAGCCTCGCACTAGCGGGAGGGCAAGAGACCCAGTACTTC; cdr3_aa: CSLALAGGQETQYF; d_call: TRBD2; clone_size: many; v_call: TRBV29-1; j_call: TRBJ2-5
cdr3_nt: TGTGCCAGCAGCCCTGCAGGTGATGCAGCTTTCTTT; cdr3_aa: CASSPAGDAAFF; d_call: .; clone_size: .; v_call: TRBV12-3/TRBV12-4; j_call: TRBJ1-1
cdr3_nt: TGTGCCAGCTCGCAAAATCGGGACCAAGAGCAGTTCTTC; cdr3_aa: CASSQNRDQEQFF; d_call: .; clone_size: few; v_call: TRBV18; j_call: TRBJ2-1
cdr3_nt: TGTGCCAGCAGCTTACGGGAAGGATCGTCACCCCTCCACTTT; cdr3_aa: CASSLREGSSPLHF; d_call: .; clone_size: .; v_call: TRBV13; j_call: TRBJ1-6
cdr3_nt: TGTGCCACCAGCAGCCGGGCGCAAATCTCTGGGGCCAACGTCCTGACTTTC; cdr3_aa: CATSSRAQISGANVLTF; d_call: .; clone_size: .; v_call: TRBV15; j_call: TRBJ2-6
cdr3_nt: TGCGCCAGCAGCCCCCGACAGGCTTTACAAGAGACCCAGTACTTC; cdr3_aa: CASSPRQALQETQYF; d_call: .; clone_size: many; v_call: TRBV5-1; j_call: TRBJ2-5
cdr3_nt: TGTGCCAGCAGCATAGCCTACGAGCAGTACTTC; cdr3_aa: CASSIAYEQYF; d_call: .; clone_size: .; v_call: TRBV7-2; j_call: TRBJ2-7
cdr3_nt: TGCAGCGTGTCAGGGTACAATGAGCAGTTCTTC; cdr3_aa: CSVSGYNEQFF; d_call: .; clone_size: many; v_call: TRBV29-1; j_call: TRBJ2-1
cdr3_nt: TGTGCCAGTAGTACTCGACGACAGGCTACAACTAATGAAAAACTGTTTTTT; cdr3_aa: CASSTRRQATTNEKLFF; d_call: .; clone_size: .; v_call: TRBV19; j_call: TRBJ1-4
cdr3_nt: TGTGCCAGCAGCCCGGACTTCTACGAGCAGTACTTC; cdr3_aa: CASSPDFYEQYF; d_call: .; clone_size: .; v_call: TRBV7-9; j_call: TRBJ2-7
cdr3_nt: TGTGCCAGCAGCCAAGATGGGGTAGGCCACAGGGCTACGCAGTATTTT; cdr3_aa: CASSQDGVGHRATQYF; d_call: .; clone_size: .; v_call: TRBV4-2; j_call: TRBJ2-3
cdr3_nt: TGTGCCAGTAAGGGCCGGGACAGGGGCTCCTACGAGCAGTACTTC; cdr3_aa: CASKGRDRGSYEQYF; d_call: TRBD1; clone_size: few; v_call: TRBV19; j_call: TRBJ2-7